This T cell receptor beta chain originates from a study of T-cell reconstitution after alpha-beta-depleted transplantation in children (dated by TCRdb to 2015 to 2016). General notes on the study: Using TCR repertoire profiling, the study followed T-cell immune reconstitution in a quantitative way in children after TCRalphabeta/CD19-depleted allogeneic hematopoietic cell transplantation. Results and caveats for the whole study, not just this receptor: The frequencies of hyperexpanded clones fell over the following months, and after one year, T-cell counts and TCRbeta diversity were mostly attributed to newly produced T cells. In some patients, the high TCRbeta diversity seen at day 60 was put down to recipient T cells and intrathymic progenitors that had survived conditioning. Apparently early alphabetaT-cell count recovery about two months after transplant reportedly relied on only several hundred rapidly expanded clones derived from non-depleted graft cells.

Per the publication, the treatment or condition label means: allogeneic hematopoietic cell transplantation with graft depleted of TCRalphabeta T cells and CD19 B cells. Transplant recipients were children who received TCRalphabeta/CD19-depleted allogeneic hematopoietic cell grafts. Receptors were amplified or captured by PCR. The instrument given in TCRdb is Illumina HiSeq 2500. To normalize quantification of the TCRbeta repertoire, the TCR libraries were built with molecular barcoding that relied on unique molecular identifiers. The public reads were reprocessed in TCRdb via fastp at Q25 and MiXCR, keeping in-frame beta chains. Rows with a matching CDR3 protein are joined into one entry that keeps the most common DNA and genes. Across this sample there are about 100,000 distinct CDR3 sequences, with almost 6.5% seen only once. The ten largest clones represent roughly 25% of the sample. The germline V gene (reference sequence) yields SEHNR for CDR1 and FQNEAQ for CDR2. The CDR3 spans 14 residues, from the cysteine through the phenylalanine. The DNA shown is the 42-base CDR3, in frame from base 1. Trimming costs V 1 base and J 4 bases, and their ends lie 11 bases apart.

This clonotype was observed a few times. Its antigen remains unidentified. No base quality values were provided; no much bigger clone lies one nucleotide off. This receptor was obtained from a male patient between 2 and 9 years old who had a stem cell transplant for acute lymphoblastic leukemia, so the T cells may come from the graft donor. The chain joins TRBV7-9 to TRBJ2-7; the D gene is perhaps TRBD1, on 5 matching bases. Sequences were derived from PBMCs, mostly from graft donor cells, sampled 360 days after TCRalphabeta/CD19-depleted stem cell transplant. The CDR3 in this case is CASSLGGSRYEQYF. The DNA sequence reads TGTGCCAGCAGCTTAGGGGGCAGTAGGTACGAGCAGTACTTC.